What follows are 18 T cell receptor beta chains derived from one specimen sequenced in a study of OX40 agonist ivuxolimab in advanced cancers. Using immunoSEQ multiplex PCR, the repertoire was profiled, and TCRdb retains in-frame clones only, with some absent. The table has over 35,000 clones, 74% seen once; the top ten hold 18%. Material: CD4+ or CD8+ T cells sorted from blood, obtained in a trial of the OX40 agonist ivuxolimab. Every receptor here comes from an adult with an advanced solid tumor such as melanoma, head and neck, liver or kidney cancer.

The gene calls are TRBV6-6 and TRBJ1-5; no clear D. With 10 bases removed from V and 1 base from J, the gap between germline ends came to 14 bases. This CDR3 has 14 residues. Germline V lookup: CDR1 MNHNY, CDR2 SVGAGI (reference sequence). CDR3 in DNA: TGTGCCACCAACCGTGAGAACAGCAATCAGCCCCAGCATTTT. Amino acids: CATNRENSNQPQHF.

This clone was detected a few times. The chain carries TRBV6-6 and TRBJ1-5; unclear D gene. With 5 bases removed from V and 9 bases from J, the gap between germline ends came to 17 bases. Per the germline V gene, CDR1 is MNHNY and CDR2 is SVGAGI (reference sequence). CDR3 size: 14 residues. The CDR3 protein is CASSKGQSSRPQHF. In DNA form, the CDR3 reads TGTGCCAGCAGTAAAGGGCAGAGCTCGAGGCCCCAGCATTTT.

J is TRBJ1-6 and V is TRBV5-5; D is ambiguous. Germline loops: CDR1 SGHKS, CDR2 YYEKEE (reference sequence). This CDR3 has 17 residues. Trimming took off 4 bases at V and 2 bases at J, with 16 bases between the two ends. The CDR3 DNA sequence: TGTGCCAGCAGCCCGGGTGTACAGAAAACCTATAATTCACCCCTCCACTTT. Translated, it gives CASSPGVQKTYNSPLHF.

The chain is built from TRBV7-8 and TRBJ1-4, with 8 nucleotides matching TRBD1. This CDR3 region has 15 residues. CDR1 is SGHVS, CDR2 FQNEAQ, per germline. After removal of 5 bases from V and 2 bases from J, the junction contained 4 bases not matched to a gene. The CDR3 loop reads CASSGRTGTNEKLFF. The CDR3 region has the DNA TGTGCCAGCAGCGGAAGGACAGGGACTAATGAAAAACTGTTTTTT.

The table lists this clone with a few counts. This chain uses TRBV28 with TRBJ1-2; D is uncertain. The V end was cut by 2 bases, the J end by 10 bases, with 8 bases between. The CDR3 length is 11 residues. The germline V gene encodes CDR1 MDHEN and CDR2 SYDVKM. For the CDR3, the DNA is TGTGCCAGCAGTTTAAATCTGGCCTACACCTTC. Translating gives CASSLNLAYTF.

The rearrangement uses TRBV6-1 and TRBJ2-4; TRBD2 might be the D (7 bases). Trimming pared 4 bases from V and 7 bases from J, leaving 14 bases between. The germline CDR1 and CDR2 sequences are MNHNS and SASEGT. There are 14 residues in the CDR3. This chain's CDR3 is CASSGGLGGNIQYF. The DNA of the CDR3 is TGTGCCAGCAGTGGAGGACTAGGGGGTAACATTCAGTACTTC.

The chain uses TRBV27 and TRBJ1-5; 7 nucleotides match TRBD1. V trimming: 4 bases; J trimming: 4 bases; junction bases outside the gene matches: 10. CDR1 MNHEY and CDR2 SMNVEV come from the germline V gene (reference sequence). CDR3 length: 16 amino acids. As DNA, the CDR3 is TGTGCCAGCAGTTCCTTGACAGGGAGTGGGAATCAGCCCCAGCATTTT. As protein: CASSSLTGSGNQPQHF.

The V and J genes are TRBV27 and TRBJ2-7; D possibly uses TRBD1 or TRBD2 (5 bases each). V lost 5 bases to trimming and J lost 6 bases, with 14 bases between them. This CDR3 has 13 residues. The germline V gene has CDR1 MNHEY and CDR2 SMNVEV (reference sequence). CDR3: CASSPYSGGEQYF. In DNA form, the CDR3 reads TGTGCCAGCAGTCCATACTCTGGGGGCGAGCAGTACTTC.

At least ten counts were recorded for this clone. The chain is built from TRBV7-2 and TRBJ1-1; no firm D call. With 5 bases removed from V and 5 bases from J, the gap between germline ends came to 18 bases. This CDR3 contains 15 residues. Germline V lookup: CDR1 SGHTA, CDR2 FQGNSA. CDR3 nucleotide sequence: TGTGCCAGCAGCCCCTGGGTTCCGCTAGGGACTGAAGCTTTCTTT. Translated: CASSPWVPLGTEAFF.

This rearrangement joins TRBV5-6 to TRBJ1-6, with TRBD1 as a possible D gene (5 bases). CDR3 length: 14 amino acids. CDR1 is SGHDT and CDR2 is YYEEEE in the germline V gene. V was cut by 2 bases and J by 10 bases, with 13 bases left in between. The CDR3 sequence: CASSFARVDSPLHF. As DNA, the CDR3 is TGTGCCAGCAGCTTCGCCAGGGTTGACTCACCCCTCCACTTT.

The chain uses TRBV27 and TRBJ2-3; possible D gene TRBD2, 7 bases. The CDR3 covers 18 residues. Germline V lookup: CDR1 MNHEY, CDR2 SMNVEV (reference sequence). The ends were cut back, 2 bases at V and 2 bases at J, with 20 bases in the middle. The CDR3 coding sequence is TGTGCCAGCAGTTTACAAGGCTGGGGGGGGCAGAACACAGATACGCAGTATTTT. This codes for CASSLQGWGGQNTDTQYF.

V usage is TRBV4-1 and J usage is TRBJ2-5; no clear D gene. CDR3 length: 15 residues. V was clipped by 1 base and J by 7 bases, with 16 bases between them. Germline V CDR1 and CDR2: MGHRA, YSYEKL. The CDR3 spells CASSQVVTPLGTQYF. The CDR3 nucleotides read TGCGCCAGCAGCCAAGTCGTGACCCCCCTTGGGACCCAGTACTTC.

The genes are TRBV29-1 and TRBJ1-2; D is unclear. This CDR3 is 11 amino acids long. The V and J ends lost 4 bases and 6 bases respectively, with 9 bases between them. CDR1 SQVTM and CDR2 ANQGSEA come from the germline V gene. CDR3 coding DNA: TGCAGCGTTGGTTTGCAGGATGGCTACACCTTC. Protein product: CSVGLQDGYTF.

The V call is TRBV5-1, the J call TRBJ2-3, with 13 nucleotides matching TRBD2. Germline CDR1 reads SGHRS; CDR2 reads YFSETQ. The CDR3 is 17 residues long. With V trimmed by 4 bases and J by 4 bases, 9 bases remained unmatched. The CDR3 loop reads CASSAGLAGLLADTQYF. The CDR3 nucleotides read TGCGCCAGCAGCGCGGGACTAGCGGGGCTCCTGGCAGATACGCAGTATTTT.

This clone was seen just once. The chain uses TRBV6-1 and TRBJ1-1; TRBD1 is a possible D gene (5 bases). Trimming took off 3 bases at V and 5 bases at J, with 10 bases between the two ends. CDR3 length: 13 amino acids. Germline values: CDR1 MNHNS, CDR2 SASEGT. CDR3: CASSEGLRTEAFF. In DNA form, the CDR3 reads TGTGCCAGCAGTGAGGGGCTGAGGACTGAAGCTTTCTTT.

The sample holds a few counts of this clone. The rearrangement joins TRBV2 to TRBJ1-2, with 9 bases aligning to TRBD1. After removal of 7 bases from V and 5 bases from J, the junction contained 5 bases not matched to a gene. This CDR3 contains 13 residues. Germline V lookup: CDR1 SNHLY, CDR2 FYNNEI. Here the CDR3 reads CASTQQGAYGYTF. As DNA, the CDR3 is TGTGCCAGCACCCAACAGGGGGCTTATGGCTACACCTTC.

The V and J genes are TRBV19 and TRBJ1-5, with a tentative D call TRBD1 (5 bases). This CDR3 has 17 residues. V was cut by 4 bases and J by 1 base, with 17 bases left in between. CDR1 is LNHDA and CDR2 is SQIVND in the germline V gene (reference sequence). CDR3 in amino acids: CASSTTWGGVSNQPQHF. CDR3 nucleotide sequence: TGTGCCAGTAGTACCACCTGGGGAGGGGTCAGCAATCAGCCCCAGCATTTT.

This clone was observed a handful of times. The chain is built from TRBV7-2 and TRBJ2-5; D tentatively fits TRBD1 or TRBD2 (6 bases each). V was cut by 5 bases and J by 9 bases, with 25 bases left in between. The CDR3 totals 16 residues. The germline V gene encodes CDR1 SGHTA and CDR2 FQGNSA. The CDR3 region is CASSPVGGPGPRAQYF. The CDR3 DNA is TGTGCCAGCAGCCCGGTTGGGGGGCCCGGCCCAAGGGCCCAGTACTTC.